This TCR beta chain was observed in a study of CD8 T cells in acute hepatitis C reinfection. Study summary: Sequences come from NS3-1073-specific CD8+ T cells, during acute infection and after clearance.

By share of the sample, this clone is medium-sized (0.01 to 0.1%). The repertoire was sequenced with immunoSEQ multiplex PCR; TCRdb's copy has only in-frame clones and lacks some. This table holds around 3,900 clones, less than 45% found once. Study conclusions and caveats: NS3-1073 specific cells were too rare to sort at chronic follow-up. Preferential TRBV04 and TRBV06 usage appeared in all groups and was not explained by the naive pool.

Time point given: acute HCV infection, within 168 days of estimated infection date. The hepatitis C virus-specific receptor repertoire was characterized directly ex vivo, with no prior expansion in culture. Acute primary HCV infection: positive HCV RNA or antibody test after negative test within 24 weeks. The CDR3 spans 17 residues. The germline gives CDR1 SNHLY, CDR2 FYNNEI. The junction had 15 bases not matched to a gene; V was cut back by 5 bases and J by 3 bases. This TCR came from a man younger than 40 with chronic hepatitis C. The chain combines TRBV2 with TRBJ1-2; 7 nucleotides match TRBD1. Sequenced material: HCV NS3-1073 tetramer-sorted CD8+ T cells from PBMCs, taken during acute infection. The chain's CDR3 is CASSRQGEQGGDYGYTF. In DNA, the CDR3 is TGTGCCAGCAGTCGTCAGGGGGAACAGGGAGGGGACTATGGCTACACCTTC.